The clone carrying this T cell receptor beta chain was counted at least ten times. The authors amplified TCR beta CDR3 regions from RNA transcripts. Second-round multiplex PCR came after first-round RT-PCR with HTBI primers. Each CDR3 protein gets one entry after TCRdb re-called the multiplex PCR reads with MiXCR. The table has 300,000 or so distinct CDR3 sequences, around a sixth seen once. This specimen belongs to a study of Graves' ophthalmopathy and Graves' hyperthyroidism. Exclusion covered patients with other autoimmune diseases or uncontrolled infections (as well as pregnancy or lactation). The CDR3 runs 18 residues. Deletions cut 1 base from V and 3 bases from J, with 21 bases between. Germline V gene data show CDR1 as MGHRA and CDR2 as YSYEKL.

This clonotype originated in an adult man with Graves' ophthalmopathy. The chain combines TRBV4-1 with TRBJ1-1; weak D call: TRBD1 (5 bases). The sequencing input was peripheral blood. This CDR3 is CASSQGHRNRPLDTEAFF. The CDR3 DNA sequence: TGCGCCAGCAGCCAAGGTCACAGGAATAGGCCGCTGGACACTGAAGCTTTCTTT.